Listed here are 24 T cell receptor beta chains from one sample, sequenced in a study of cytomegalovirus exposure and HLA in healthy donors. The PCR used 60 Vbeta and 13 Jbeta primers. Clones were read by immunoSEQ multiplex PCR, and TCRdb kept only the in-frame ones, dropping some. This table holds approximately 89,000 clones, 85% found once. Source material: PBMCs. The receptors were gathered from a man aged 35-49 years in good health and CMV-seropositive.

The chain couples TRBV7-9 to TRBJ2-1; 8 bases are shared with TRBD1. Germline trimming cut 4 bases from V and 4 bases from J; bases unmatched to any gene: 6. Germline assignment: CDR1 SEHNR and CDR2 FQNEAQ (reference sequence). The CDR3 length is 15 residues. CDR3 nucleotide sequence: TGTGCCAGCAGCTCGACAGGGGCAGGGTACAATGAGCAGTTCTTC. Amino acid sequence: CASSSTGAGYNEQFF. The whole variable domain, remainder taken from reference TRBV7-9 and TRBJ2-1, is DTGVSQNPRHKITKRGQNVTFRCDPISEHNRLYWYRQTLGQGPEFLTYFQNEAQLEKSRLLSDRFSAERPKGSFSTLEIQRTEQGDSAMYLCASSSTGAGYNEQFFGPGTRLTVL.

The CDR3 here is CAWSGSGGYEQYF. The CDR3, as DNA: TGTGCCTGGAGTGGTAGCGGGGGATACGAGCAGTACTTC. This chain connects TRBV30 to TRBJ2-7, with 9 bases matching TRBD2. The V and J ends lost 1 base and 4 bases, in that order; junction bases with no gene match: 2. From germline, CDR1 is GTSNPN and CDR2 SVGIG (reference sequence). The CDR3 has 13 residues.

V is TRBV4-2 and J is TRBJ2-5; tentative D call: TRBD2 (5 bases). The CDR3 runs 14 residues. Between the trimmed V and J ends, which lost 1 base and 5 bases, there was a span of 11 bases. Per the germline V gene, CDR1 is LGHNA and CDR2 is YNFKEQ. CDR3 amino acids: CASSQVGASETQYF. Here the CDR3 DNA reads TGTGCCAGCAGCCAAGTGGGAGCTTCTGAGACCCAGTACTTC.

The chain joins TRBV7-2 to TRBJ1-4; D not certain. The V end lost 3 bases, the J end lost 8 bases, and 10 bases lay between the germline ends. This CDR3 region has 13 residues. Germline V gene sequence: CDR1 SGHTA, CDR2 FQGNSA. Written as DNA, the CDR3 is TGTGCCAGCAGCTTTGGGAGTCGGGAAAAACTGTTTTTT. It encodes CASSFGSREKLFF.

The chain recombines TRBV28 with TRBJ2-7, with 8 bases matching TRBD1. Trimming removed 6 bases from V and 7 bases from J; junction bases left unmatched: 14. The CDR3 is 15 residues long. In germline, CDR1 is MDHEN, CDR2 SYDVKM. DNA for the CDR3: TGTGCCAGCAGCCCACACGGGACAGGCTACGAGGAGCAGTACTTC. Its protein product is CASSPHGTGYEEQYF.

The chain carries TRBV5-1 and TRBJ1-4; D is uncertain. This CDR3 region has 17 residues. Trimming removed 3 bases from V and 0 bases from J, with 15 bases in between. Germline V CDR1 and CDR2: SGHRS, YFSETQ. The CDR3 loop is CASSYGPLPPTNEKLFF. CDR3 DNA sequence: TGCGCCAGCAGCTATGGGCCCTTGCCCCCAACTAATGAAAAACTGTTTTTT.

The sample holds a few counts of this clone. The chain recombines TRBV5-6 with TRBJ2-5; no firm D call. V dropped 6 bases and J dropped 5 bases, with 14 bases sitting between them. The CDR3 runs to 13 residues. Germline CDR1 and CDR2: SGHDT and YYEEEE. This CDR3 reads CASTPWLAETQYF. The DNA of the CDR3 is TGTGCCAGCACCCCATGGCTGGCTGAGACCCAGTACTTC. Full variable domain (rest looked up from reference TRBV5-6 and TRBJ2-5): DAGVTQSPTHLIKTRGQQVTLRCSPKSGHDTVSWYQQALGQGPQFIFQYYEEEERQRGNFPDRFSGHQFPNYSSELNVNALLLGDSALYLCASTPWLAETQYFGPGTRLLVL.

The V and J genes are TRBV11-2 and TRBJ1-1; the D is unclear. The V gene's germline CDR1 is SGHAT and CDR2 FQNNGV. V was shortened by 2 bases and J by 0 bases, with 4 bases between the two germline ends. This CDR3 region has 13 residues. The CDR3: CASSLQVNTEAFF. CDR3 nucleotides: TGTGCCAGCAGCTTACAGGTGAACACTGAAGCTTTCTTT.

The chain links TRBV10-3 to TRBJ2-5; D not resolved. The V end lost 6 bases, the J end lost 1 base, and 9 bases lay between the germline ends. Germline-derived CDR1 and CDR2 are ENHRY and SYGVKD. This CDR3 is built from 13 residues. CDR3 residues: CAIRDSGQETQYF. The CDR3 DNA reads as TGTGCCATCAGAGACTCCGGCCAAGAGACCCAGTACTTC.

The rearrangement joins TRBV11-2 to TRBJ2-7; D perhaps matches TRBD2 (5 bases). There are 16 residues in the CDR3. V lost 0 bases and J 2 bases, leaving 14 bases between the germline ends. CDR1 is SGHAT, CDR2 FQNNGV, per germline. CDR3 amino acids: CASSLDLAEGAYEQYF. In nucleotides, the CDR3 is TGTGCCAGCAGCTTAGATTTGGCAGAGGGAGCCTACGAGCAGTACTTC.

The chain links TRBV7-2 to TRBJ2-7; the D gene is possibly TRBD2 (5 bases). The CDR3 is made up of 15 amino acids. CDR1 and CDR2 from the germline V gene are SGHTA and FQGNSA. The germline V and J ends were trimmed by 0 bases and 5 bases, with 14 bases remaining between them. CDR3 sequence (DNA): TGTGCCAGCAGCTTAGCGAGATTTGCTAGCAACGAGCAGTACTTC. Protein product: CASSLARFASNEQYF.

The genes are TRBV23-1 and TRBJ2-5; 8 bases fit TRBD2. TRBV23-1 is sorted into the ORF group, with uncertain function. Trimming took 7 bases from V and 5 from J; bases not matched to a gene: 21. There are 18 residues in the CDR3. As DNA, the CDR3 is TGCGCCAGCACTTCTCGGAGCTGGGCGGGGGGTCTGGAGGAGACCCAGTACTTC. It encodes CASTSRSWAGGLEETQYF.

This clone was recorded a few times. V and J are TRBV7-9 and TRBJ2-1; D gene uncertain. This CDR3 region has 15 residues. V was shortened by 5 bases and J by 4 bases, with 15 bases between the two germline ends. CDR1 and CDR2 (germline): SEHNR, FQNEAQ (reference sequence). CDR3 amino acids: CASSRNIPGYNEQFF. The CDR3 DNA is TGTGCCAGCAGCCGTAATATCCCGGGTTACAATGAGCAGTTCTTC.

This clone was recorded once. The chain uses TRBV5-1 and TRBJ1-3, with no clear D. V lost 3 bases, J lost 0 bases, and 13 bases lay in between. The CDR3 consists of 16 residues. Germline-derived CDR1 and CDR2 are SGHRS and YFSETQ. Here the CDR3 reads CASSSNDGSSGNTIYF. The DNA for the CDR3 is TGCGCCAGCAGCTCCAACGACGGGAGCTCTGGAAACACCATATATTTT. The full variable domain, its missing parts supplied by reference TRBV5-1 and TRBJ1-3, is KAGVTQTPRYLIKTRGQQVTLSCSPISGHRSVSWYQQTPGQGLQFLFEYFSETQRNKGNFPGRFSGRQFSNSRSEMNVSTLELGDSALYLCASSSNDGSSGNTIYFGEGSWLTVV.

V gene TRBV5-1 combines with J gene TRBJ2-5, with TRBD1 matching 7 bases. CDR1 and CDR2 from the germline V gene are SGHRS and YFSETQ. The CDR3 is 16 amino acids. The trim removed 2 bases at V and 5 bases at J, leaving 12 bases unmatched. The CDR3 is CASSLPTGKNVETQYF. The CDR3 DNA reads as TGCGCCAGCAGCTTACCGACAGGGAAGAACGTGGAGACCCAGTACTTC.

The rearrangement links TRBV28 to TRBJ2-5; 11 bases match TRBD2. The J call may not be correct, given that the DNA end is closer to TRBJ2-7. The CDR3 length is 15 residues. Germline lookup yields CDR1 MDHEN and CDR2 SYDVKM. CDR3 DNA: TGTGCCAGCAGGCCCACTAGCGGGGGCTCCTACGAGCAGTACTTC. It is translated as CASRPTSGGSYEQYF.

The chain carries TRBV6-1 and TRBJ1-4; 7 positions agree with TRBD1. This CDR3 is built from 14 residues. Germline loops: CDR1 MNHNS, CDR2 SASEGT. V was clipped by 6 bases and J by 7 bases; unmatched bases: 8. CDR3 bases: TGTGCCAGCAGCCATCGGGACAGCAGTGAAAAACTGTTTTTT. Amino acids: CASSHRDSSEKLFF.

The CDR3 DNA reads TGTGCCAGCAGCGTAGCTACGACAGACTATGGCTACACCTTC. This translates into CASSVATTDYGYTF. V is TRBV9 and J is TRBJ1-2; a weak D match, TRBD1 (5 bases). The CDR3 is made up of 14 amino acids. V was cut by 0 bases and J by 3 bases, with 9 bases left in between. CDR1 is SGDLS, CDR2 YYNGEE, per germline.

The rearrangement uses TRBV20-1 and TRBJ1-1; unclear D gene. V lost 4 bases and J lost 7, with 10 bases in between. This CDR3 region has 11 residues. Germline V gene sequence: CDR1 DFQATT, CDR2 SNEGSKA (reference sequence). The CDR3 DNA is TGCAGTGCTACCCCGGGGAATGAAGCTTTCTTT. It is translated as CSATPGNEAFF.

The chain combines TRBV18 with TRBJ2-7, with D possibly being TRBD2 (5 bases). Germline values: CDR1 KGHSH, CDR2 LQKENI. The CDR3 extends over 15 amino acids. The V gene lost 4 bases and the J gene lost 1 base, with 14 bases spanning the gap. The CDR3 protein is CASSRYNTGSYEQYF. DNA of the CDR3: TGTGCCAGCTCACGGTATAATACGGGGTCCTACGAGCAGTACTTC.

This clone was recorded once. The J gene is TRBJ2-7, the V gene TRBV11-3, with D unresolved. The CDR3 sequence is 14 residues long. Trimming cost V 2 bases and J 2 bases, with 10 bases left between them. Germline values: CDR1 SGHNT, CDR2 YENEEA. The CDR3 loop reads CASSLYSLTYEQYF. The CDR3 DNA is TGTGCCAGCAGCTTATACAGCCTTACCTACGAGCAGTACTTC.

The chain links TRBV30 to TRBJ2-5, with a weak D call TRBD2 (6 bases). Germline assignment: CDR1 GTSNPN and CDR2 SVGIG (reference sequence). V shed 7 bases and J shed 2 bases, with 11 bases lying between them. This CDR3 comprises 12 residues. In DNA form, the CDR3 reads TGTGCCTCCCGAGGAGGGCAAGAGACCCAGTACTTC. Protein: CASRGGQETQYF.

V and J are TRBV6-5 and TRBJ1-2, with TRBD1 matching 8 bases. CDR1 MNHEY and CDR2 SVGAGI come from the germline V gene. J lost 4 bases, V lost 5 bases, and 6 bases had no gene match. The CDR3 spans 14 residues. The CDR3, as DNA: TGTGCCAGCAGTATGACAGGGGCCGGCTATGGCTACACCTTC. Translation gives CASSMTGAGYGYTF.

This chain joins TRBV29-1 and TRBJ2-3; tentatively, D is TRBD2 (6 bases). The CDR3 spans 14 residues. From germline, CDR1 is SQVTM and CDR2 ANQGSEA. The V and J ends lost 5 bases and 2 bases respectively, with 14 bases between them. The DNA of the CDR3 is TGCAGCGTTCCGAGGGGCGGGATCACAGATACGCAGTATTTT. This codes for CSVPRGGITDTQYF.